This T cell receptor (beta chain) comes out of a study of T cells after yellow fever vaccination. Overall study findings and caveats: The study re-detected most primary-vaccination clones after the booster (approximately 96% CD4, almost 90% CD8).

Ten or more counts support this clonotype. Its antigen remains unidentified. This CDR3 region has 13 residues. Per the germline V gene, CDR1 is MNHNS and CDR2 is SASEGT. V was clipped by 8 bases and J by 3 bases; unmatched bases: 3. Production of TCR cDNA was by 5'RACE template switching, which also added a universal primer site and UMIs. Each CDR3 protein gets one entry after TCRdb re-called the 5' RACE reads with MiXCR. This sample has about 220,000 distinct CDR3 sequences, with approximately 3% found just once. This clonotype was sampled from a man younger than 30 who received the YFV17D yellow fever vaccine. This chain links TRBV6-1 with TRBJ2-3, with 9 bases identical to TRBD2. The sample was CD4+ T cells sorted from PBMCs, taken 10 days after the yellow fever booster vaccination. The CDR3 sequence: CASPSGETDTQYF. CDR3 DNA: TGTGCCAGCCCTAGCGGGGAAACAGATACGCAGTATTTT.